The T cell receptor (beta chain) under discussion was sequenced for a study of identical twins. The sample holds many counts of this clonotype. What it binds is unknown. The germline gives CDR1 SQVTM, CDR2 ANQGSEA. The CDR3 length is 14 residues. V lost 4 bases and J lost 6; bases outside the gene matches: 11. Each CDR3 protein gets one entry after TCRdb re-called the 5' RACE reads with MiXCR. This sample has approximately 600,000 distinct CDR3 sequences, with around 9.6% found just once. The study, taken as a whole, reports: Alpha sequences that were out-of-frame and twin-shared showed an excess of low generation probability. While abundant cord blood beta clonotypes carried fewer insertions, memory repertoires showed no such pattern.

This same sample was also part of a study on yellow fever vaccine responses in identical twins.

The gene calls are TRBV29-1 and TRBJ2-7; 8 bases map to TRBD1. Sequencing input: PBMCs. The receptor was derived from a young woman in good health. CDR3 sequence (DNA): TGCAGCGTTGGATACAGGGGGAGGTCGTCCGAGCAGTACTTC. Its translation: CSVGYRGRSSEQYF.